The 9 T cell receptor beta chains below were found in one sample sequenced in a study of blood T cell repertoires in COVID-19. The assay was immunoSEQ multiplex PCR, and TCRdb's table has in-frame clones only and misses some. The sample holds roughly 190,000 clones, approximately 79% seen once. Sample: peripheral blood. These receptors originate from a man younger than 40 with active or convalescent COVID-19.

The chain joins TRBV19 to TRBJ1-5, with 7 bases matching TRBD1. The CDR3 has 15 residues. The ends lost 5 bases at V and 6 bases at J; junction bases unmatched: 10. Per the germline V gene, CDR1 is LNHDA and CDR2 is SQIVND (reference sequence). The CDR3 here is CASSPSPGGGQPQHF. The DNA for the CDR3 is TGTGCCAGTAGTCCTTCGCCAGGGGGTGGTCAGCCCCAGCATTTT.

This chain joins TRBV7-2 and TRBJ1-1; D is ambiguous. CDR3 length equals 14 residues. CDR1 SGHTA and CDR2 FQGNSA come from the germline V gene. V dropped 2 bases and J dropped 1 base, with 8 bases sitting between them. The CDR3 DNA reads TGTGCCAGCAGCTTATATTGGCCGAACACTGAAGCTTTCTTT. Translating it yields CASSLYWPNTEAFF.

This clone is a singleton in its sample. V gene TRBV29-1 combines with J gene TRBJ2-5, with D possibly being TRBD2 (6 bases). Germline lookup yields CDR1 SQVTM and CDR2 ANQGSEA. The V end lost 2 bases, the J end lost 5 bases, and 12 bases lay between the germline ends. The CDR3 consists of 13 residues. The CDR3 region has the DNA TGCAGCGTTGAAAGCCAACGGGAGGAGACCCAGTACTTC. Protein: CSVESQREETQYF.

V and J are TRBV27 and TRBJ1-5, with 8 nucleotides matching TRBD1. V was pared by 2 bases and J by 0 bases, with 9 bases of the junction left unmatched. Germline V gene lookup returns CDR1 MNHEY and CDR2 SMNVEV (reference sequence). This CDR3 has 18 residues. The CDR3 here is CASSLTGGGGHSNQPQHF. CDR3 nucleotides: TGTGCCAGCAGTTTAACAGGGGGTGGGGGCCATAGCAATCAGCCCCAGCATTTT.

The chain links TRBV24-1 to TRBJ1-5, with D possibly TRBD1 on 6 matching bases. Trimming pared 5 bases from V and 3 bases from J, leaving 7 bases between. The CDR3 consists of 13 residues. Germline lookup yields CDR1 KGHDR and CDR2 SFDVKD. In DNA form, the CDR3 reads TGTGCCACCAGTGGACAGGACAATCAGCCCCAGCATTTT. Protein sequence: CATSGQDNQPQHF.

This chain joins TRBV7-9 and TRBJ1-3, with D maybe TRBD1 (5 bases). The V end lost 6 bases, the J end lost 7 bases, and 19 bases lay between the germline ends. Germline CDR1 is SEHNR and CDR2 is FQNEAQ (reference sequence). This CDR3 comprises 15 residues. CDR3 DNA: TGTGCCAGCAGTTCCACTTCCACAGGCTCCAACACCATATATTTT. It translates to CASSSTSTGSNTIYF.

V and J are TRBV11-2 and TRBJ2-3; 9 nucleotides align to TRBD2. The CDR3 is made up of 16 amino acids. V lost 1 base and J lost 5; bases outside the gene matches: 7. The germline V gene has CDR1 SGHAT and CDR2 FQNNGV. CDR3 DNA: TGTGCCAGCAGCTTAGTCCGCGGGGGGGCGGGAGATACGCAGTATTTT. Protein product: CASSLVRGGAGDTQYF.

The rearrangement joins TRBV21-1 to TRBJ1-5; the D call of TRBD1 is as the table states it, not checked on the DNA. TRBV21-1 is a pseudogene locus. The CDR3 loop spans 16 amino acids. The CDR3 protein is CASSKSRQVSNQPQHF. As DNA, the CDR3 is TGTGCCAGCAGCAAATCCCGACAGGTTAGCAATCAGCCCCAGCATTTT.

The chain combines TRBV25-1 with TRBJ1-5; no clear D gene. Germline V gives CDR1 MGHDK, CDR2 SYGVNS. The CDR3 covers 13 residues. V lost 4 bases, J lost 11 bases, and 15 bases lay in between. CDR3 coding DNA: TGTGCCAGCAGTGGCTGGAGCGATCGGGCCCAGCATTTT. Translating gives CASSGWSDRAQHF.